This TCR beta chain was retrieved from a study of blood T cell repertoires in COVID-19 (TCRdb year 2020). Background for the entire study: The collaborator samples originated in the United States, Italy and Spain and spanned the acute and convalescent phases of COVID-19. The material from the prospective study consisted of cDNA or gDNA derived from T cells, B-cell-depleted T cells, or PBMCs. The dataset comprised deeply sampled blood TCRbeta repertoires from subjects exposed to, actively infected with, or recovered from COVID-19. The repertoires were released in a freely available public database intended as a resource for research on the immune response to SARS-CoV-2. Samples were obtained from the ongoing ImmuneRACE study (first 160 participants) and from approximately 1,200 subjects provided by 6 global collaborators. Sample metadata almost always included a de-identified subject ID, COVID-19 status, age in years and sex. Where available, HLA class I and class II types were obtained from metadata supplied by the sample provider rather than from assay-based typing.

V is trimmed back by 3 bases and J by 4 bases, and the junction contains 6 bases that no gene match accounts for. The CDR3 runs 16 residues from the cysteine to the phenylalanine. Just CDR3 DNA is preserved here, 48 bases in frame from base 1. Per the germline V gene, MGHRA is the CDR1 and YSYEKL is the CDR2. General study outcomes and caveats: The amount of clinical and demographic metadata varied by source and participant and was provided uncurated.

Remarks on this clone: Its cognate antigen has yet to be identified. Base quality data are lacking; no much larger clone is found one base away.

TCRbeta CDR3 regions were amplified from genomic DNA using the immunoSEQ Assay, a bias-controlled multiplex PCR. In the authors' own workflow: The number of nucleated cells in each sample was estimated by amplification of reference gene primers within the assay. To quantify the absolute abundance of each unique TCRbeta CDR3 rearrangement, sequence reads were collapsed and filtered. For each sample, productive Simpson clonality was calculated by taking the square root of Simpson's diversity index across productive rearrangements. Not all clones reach the TCRdb copy of this immuneACCESS table, which keeps in-frame sequences only. Checked studies attribute under half of the gap to unresolved V genes and leave the rest unexplained. The V and J calls and clone size were taken over from that table, and D and trimming were inferred from the DNA. The sample includes 200,000 to 300,000 clones, with about 86% observed a single time. 1.5% to 2% of the sample is held by the ten biggest clonotypes.

Each collaborating institution followed its own protocols to collect whole blood in K2EDTA tubes. Collaborator samples were shipped for TCRbeta analysis as frozen whole blood, isolated PBMCs, or DNA extracted from either sample type. The sequenced sample consisted of peripheral blood. Recombination linked TRBV4-1 to TRBJ1-3; 10 central nucleotides agree with TRBD1. This receptor was obtained from a man aged 25-45 years with active or convalescent COVID-19. The nucleotides are TGCGCCAGCAGCCACGGACAGGGGGTCTCGGGAAACACCATATATTTT. It specifies CASSHGQGVSGNTIYF.